The 4 T cell receptor beta chains below all came from one sample that was sequenced in a study of CD8 T cells in Susac syndrome (dated by TCRdb to about 2019). Libraries came from the immunoSEQ multiplex PCR assay. RNA was extracted with the RNeasy kit and 0.5 to 1 ug was reverse transcribed using random hexamers. The public reads were quality trimmed at Q25 with fastp and then assembled into clones with MiXCR by TCRdb, keeping productive beta chains. Identical CDR3 protein sequences are pooled into one entry, listed with their most common genes and DNA. This sample gives roughly 100,000 distinct CDR3 sequences in total; 90% to 95% of them show up just once. The ten most abundant clones make up less than 0.4% of the sample. Input material: CD4+ T cells from PBMCs. The receptors shown here come from a human donor with Susac syndrome.

J is TRBJ1-3 and V is TRBV18, with D maybe TRBD1 (5 bases). The germline V and J ends were trimmed by 2 bases and 0 bases, with 11 bases remaining between them. This CDR3 has 16 residues. Germline values: CDR1 KGHSH, CDR2 LQKENI. This CDR3 reads CASSPGRGRSGNTIYF. The CDR3 DNA follows: TGTGCCAGCTCACCAGGGCGGGGACGCTCTGGAAACACCATATATTTT.

The V call is TRBV4-1, the J call TRBJ2-3; D is undetermined. Trimming left V 2 bases short and J 4 bases short, with 7 bases between. The CDR3 runs 13 residues. Per the germline V gene, CDR1 is MGHRA and CDR2 is YSYEKL. CDR3 loop: CASSQLLPDTQYF. CDR3 nucleotides: TGCGCCAGCAGCCAATTACTGCCAGATACGCAGTATTTT.

The chain combines TRBV4-1 with TRBJ2-7, with D uncertain. This CDR3 spans 14 amino acids. The V end was cut by 4 bases, the J end by 0 bases, with 10 bases between. CDR1 and CDR2 from the germline V gene are MGHRA and YSYEKL. The CDR3 DNA sequence: TGCGCCAGCAGCCTCGAAGTCTCCTCCTACGAGCAGTACTTC. It translates to CASSLEVSSYEQYF.

V usage is TRBV3-1 and J usage is TRBJ2-5, with 10 bases aligning to TRBD2. CDR1 is LGHDT, CDR2 YNNKEL, per germline (reference sequence). This CDR3 spans 15 amino acids. V shed 4 bases, J shed 1 base, and the junction held 3 bases outside the gene matches. This CDR3 is CASSRWTSGQETQYF. The CDR3 nucleotides read TGTGCCAGCAGCCGGTGGACTAGCGGCCAAGAGACCCAGTACTTC.